This T cell receptor beta chain was documented in a study of metastatic and nonmetastatic thyroid tumors. Patients had received no treatment of any kind before thyroid surgery. TCRdb reprocessed the PCR reads using MiXCR. The top ten hold about 2.4% of the sample, which has under 30,000 clones, about 22% seen once. CDR3 size: 14 residues. Germline V gene lookup returns CDR1 SQVTM and CDR2 ANQGSEA. Trimming stripped 6 bases from V and 0 bases from J, with 13 bases between. There are many counts of this clone. The clonotype originates from a female donor with papillary thyroid cancer or a benign thyroid nodule (not recorded which). Some clones in this sample may be carry-over from other donors' samples. V usage is TRBV29-1 and J usage is TRBJ2-3; D not certain. The material sequenced was blood. The CDR3 coding sequence is TGCAGCGTCATTTCCGAAACTAGCACAGATACGCAGTATTTT. Its translation is CSVISETSTDTQYF.